This TCR beta chain was profiled in a study of OX40 agonist ivuxolimab in advanced cancers. General notes on the study: Ivuxolimab, which targeted the costimulatory receptor OX40 (CD134), was an agonistic, fully human IgG2 monoclonal antibody. Intravenous ivuxolimab was administered to patients every 2 weeks at six dose levels: 0.01, 0.1, 0.3, 1.5, 3 and 10 mg/kg. Of the 50 or so patients in dose escalation, some 20 had hepatocellular carcinoma, some 15 had melanoma, 9 had renal cell carcinoma and 9 had head and neck cancer. The dose-escalation cohort was almost 85% male with a mean age of approximately 60 years, ranging from roughly 23 to 79. Patients were allowed to have had prior anti-PD-1, anti-PD-L1 or anti-CTLA-4 therapy, and 30% to 40% of the dose-escalation patients had been treated with checkpoint inhibitors. Partial responses were achieved by three dose-escalation patients, of whom one had hepatocellular carcinoma and two had cutaneous melanoma. The point of sequencing TCRbeta in the periphery was to test whether ivuxolimab changed TCR sequence diversity and drove clonal T-cell expansion. The paper covers the monotherapy dose-escalation part of the phase I ivuxolimab trial, which included N ≈ 50 patients. Study-wide findings and limitations: After ivuxolimab, CD8+ T cells had more expanded clones than CD4+ T cells on average. In the 0.1-3.0 mg/kg groups, partial responders had among the lowest normalized peripheral clonal expansion, particularly in CD8+ T cells. Low levels of normalized T-cell clonal expansion were also seen in some patients who did not respond. The antigen specificity of the peripheral T cells that underwent clonal expansion was not determined. Clonal expansion of both CD4+ and CD8+ blood T cells was observed from baseline to week 6 at doses 0.1 to 3.0 mg/kg.

The CDR3, from cysteine to phenylalanine, totals 13 residues. The sequence is cut down to CDR3 DNA, 39 bases in frame from base 1. V is shortened by 6 bases, J by 6 bases, and the region joining them spans 12 bases. Reading the germline V gene gives CDR1 SGHNT and CDR2 YENEEA. The trial excluded patients who had a history of autoimmune disease or who were on systemic immunosuppression. In every dose cohort, peripheral blood was drawn for TCR sequencing at baseline, cycle 4 day 1, and cycle 7 day 1. Samples were obtained from an open-label, multicenter, first-in-human phase I dose-escalation trial of ivuxolimab. Adults with locally advanced or metastatic melanoma, renal cell, hepatocellular, or head and neck squamous cell carcinoma were enrolled in the trial. Before TCR sequencing, CD4+ and CD8+ T cells were separately sorted from peripheral blood. For sequencing of the TCRbeta CDR3 region, genomic DNA was extracted from the sorted cells. The immunoSEQ Assay was used for sequencing of TCRbeta CDR3 regions. As stored in TCRdb, this immuneACCESS dataset retains in-frame rearrangements with V and J assigned. A fraction of the clones does not appear; measured against another copy, unresolved V genes explain less than half of the discrepancy, and the remainder lacks a known reason. The sample table records around 63,000 clones; more than 70% of these occur just once. The top ten hold roughly 0.27% of the sample.

This clone was picked up a small number of times. Its antigen has not been determined. No base quality information exists; no much larger clone differs at one position. The receptor was isolated from an adult with an advanced solid tumor such as melanoma, head and neck, liver or kidney cancer. The rearranged segments are TRBV11-3 and TRBJ1-5; a weak D assignment points to TRBD1 (6 bases agree). Specimen: CD4+ or CD8+ T cells sorted from blood, collected in a trial of the OX40 agonist ivuxolimab. The CDR3 reads CASSSGGAQPQHF. The nucleotides read TGTGCCAGCAGTTCGGGGGGGGCTCAGCCCCAGCATTTT.